The TCR beta chain under discussion was sequenced for a study of blood T cell repertoires in COVID-19. Study at large: Researchers got acute and convalescent COVID-19 samples from the United States, Italy and Spain.

Per the original data handling: Nucleated cell number was recorded as an estimate derived from reference gene primer amplification. The table came from immunoSEQ multiplex PCR; TCRdb's copy has only in-frame clones and leaves some out. For V, J and clone size, that table is used; D and trimming come from the DNA. The sample holds 70,000 or so clones, roughly 80% seen once. This TCR was recovered from a man in his 60s with COVID-19, enrolled during active disease. Sequences were obtained from peripheral blood.

The CDR3 DNA reads TGTGCCAGCTCCTCCTCTTCCACCGGGGAGCTGTTTTTT. Its translation is CASSSSSTGELFF. The rearrangement uses TRBV6-6 and TRBJ2-2; no firm D call. Trimming took 8 bases from V and 4 from J, leaving 11 bases between them. Germline CDR1 MNHNY, CDR2 SVGAGI (reference sequence). This CDR3 has 13 amino acids.